These T cell receptor beta chains were read from a single sample in a study of T cell repertoires in cytomegalovirus infection. Via MiXCR, TCRdb re-called the reads, giving one row per CDR3 protein. This repertoire shows under 850,000 distinct CDR3 sequences, 35% found once; its top ten account for 2.5% to 3.5%. Sequences were obtained from PBMCs. These receptors all come from a human donor in good health (CMV status not recorded). Some clones in this sample may be carry-over from other donors' samples. CDR3s include the opening cysteine and the closing phenylalanine or tryptophan. The order of the fields is CDR3 protein, CDR3 DNA, clone size, J gene, V gene, D gene. D genes are given only for firm matches. Only some rows state a clone size, as once, few, many or a class for expanded clones.

CASSLSRQRIVSAFF TGTGCCAGCAGTTTATCGAGGCAGAGGATCGTATCTGCTTTCTTT - TRBJ1-1 TRBV27 -
CASSPSPGTEQYF TGTGCCAGCAGTCCCTCCCCAGGGACCGAGCAGTACTTC - TRBJ2-7 TRBV12-3/TRBV12-4 -
CASSHTGLAVGQYF TGTGCCAGCAGTCACACAGGACTAGCCGTCGGGCAGTACTTC few TRBJ2-7 TRBV12-3/TRBV12-4 TRBD2
CASSLLPQGTVADEKLFF TGTGCCAGCAGTTTATTGCCCCAGGGCACGGTTGCCGATGAAAAACTGTTTTTT - TRBJ1-4 TRBV27 -
CASSLTGLINQPQHF TGTGCCAGCAGTTTAACAGGTCTCATCAATCAGCCCCAGCATTTT few TRBJ1-5 TRBV28 -
CASSPLTGVRTEAFF TGTGCCAGCAGCCCCTTGACAGGGGTACGGACTGAAGCTTTCTTT - TRBJ1-1 TRBV12-3/TRBV12-4 TRBD1
CASSVAGTGTSYEQYF TGTGCCAGCAGCGTAGCGGGGACAGGGACCTCCTACGAGCAGTACTTC few TRBJ2-7 TRBV9 TRBD1
CASGLAPGQRISGAHVLTF TGTGCTAGTGGTTTGGCACCGGGACAGAGAATATCTGGGGCCCACGTCCTGACTTTC - TRBJ2-6 TRBV12-5 TRBD1
CASTPLGLAGGLNNEQFF TGTGCCAGCACCCCCCTGGGACTAGCGGGGGGACTCAACAATGAGCAGTTCTTC few TRBJ2-1 TRBV12-3/TRBV12-4 TRBD2
CASSRGHSQETQYF TGTGCCAGCAGTCGAGGACACTCTCAAGAGACCCAGTACTTC - TRBJ2-5 TRBV12-3/TRBV12-4 -
CASRAGLEAFF TGTGCCAGCAGGGCCGGACTGGAAGCTTTCTTT - TRBJ1-1 TRBV2 -
CASRPAGASNQPQHF TGCGCCAGCAGGCCCGCTGGGGCTAGCAATCAGCCCCAGCATTTT many TRBJ1-5 TRBV10-2 -
CASSLTASLSTDTQYF TGTGCCAGCAGTTTAACAGCGAGCCTAAGCACAGATACGCAGTATTTT - TRBJ2-3 TRBV28 -
CASSQRQGVNTEAFF TGTGCCAGCAGCCAACGACAGGGGGTTAACACTGAAGCTTTCTTT many TRBJ1-1 TRBV7-6 TRBD1